Presented here are 21 T cell receptor beta chains from one specimen sequenced in a study of blood T cell repertoires in COVID-19 (dated by TCRdb to 2020 to 2022). The method behind the library was the immunoSEQ multiplex PCR assay. As stored in TCRdb, this immuneACCESS dataset retains in-frame rearrangements with V and J assigned. A fraction of the clones does not appear; measured against another copy, unresolved V genes explain less than half of the discrepancy, and the remainder lacks a known reason. The sample has approximately 170,000 clones on record, about nine tenths of them singletons. In total, the top ten clones hold roughly 3.5% of the sample. The sequenced sample was peripheral blood. These receptor sequences come from a man in his 70s with acute or convalescent COVID-19.

The V gene is TRBV19, the J gene TRBJ1-1; perhaps TRBD1 as D (5 bases). The V end was cut by 7 bases, the J end by 4 bases, with 19 bases between. Germline values: CDR1 LNHDA, CDR2 SQIVND (reference sequence). The CDR3 length is 15 residues. DNA of the CDR3: TGTGCCAGTAACCCCGCGAGTGGGCAGGGCACTGAAGCTTTCTTT. Translating gives CASNPASGQGTEAFF.

This clone showed up just once. The J gene is TRBJ1-1, the V gene TRBV3-1 (or the pseudogene TRBV3-2); TRBD1 agrees at 8 bases. The trim removed 3 bases at V and 8 bases at J, leaving 5 bases unmatched. The germline gives CDR1 LGHDT, CDR2 YNNKEL (reference sequence). The CDR3 sequence is 13 residues long. The CDR3, as DNA: TGTGCCAGCAGCCAGGCCCGGGACAGGGAAGCTTTCTTT. Its protein is CASSQARDREAFF.

This chain joins TRBV7-2 and TRBJ1-1; a possible D gene is TRBD1 (6 bases). CDR3 length: 14 residues. Germline lookup yields CDR1 SGHTA and CDR2 FQGNSA. The germline V and J ends were trimmed by 4 bases and 5 bases, with 14 bases remaining between them. The CDR3 nucleotides are TGTGCCAGCAGCTCGACTCCCCAGGGGACTGAAGCTTTCTTT. As protein: CASSSTPQGTEAFF.

This chain connects TRBV7-8 to TRBJ2-5, with 8 bases matching TRBD2. Per the germline V gene, CDR1 is SGHVS and CDR2 is FQNEAQ. The CDR3 is 17 amino acids. The V gene end was trimmed by 4 bases and the J gene end by 1 base; junction bases not matched to a gene: 11. Here the CDR3 reads CASSSRRFAGGQETQYF. As DNA, the CDR3 is TGTGCCAGCAGCTCCCGGCGTTTCGCGGGGGGCCAAGAGACCCAGTACTTC.

This clone occurred once. This chain joins TRBV15 and TRBJ1-1; 8 bases are shared with TRBD1. Germline-derived CDR1 and CDR2 are LNHNV and YYDKDF (reference sequence). The CDR3 is made up of 15 amino acids. Trimming took 1 base from V and 4 from J; bases not matched to a gene: 5. CDR3 amino acids: CATSRATGVGTEAFF. The DNA of the CDR3 is TGTGCCACCAGCAGAGCGACAGGGGTGGGCACTGAAGCTTTCTTT. Drawing the rest from reference TRBV15 and TRBJ1-1, the complete variable domain is DAMVIQNPRYQVTQFGKPVTLSCSQTLNHNVMYWYQQKSSQAPKLLFHYYDKDFNNEADTPDNFQSRRPNTSFCFLDIRSPGLGDTAMYLCATSRATGVGTEAFFGQGTRLTVV.

The genes are TRBV10-3 and TRBJ2-1, with D possibly TRBD2 on 5 matching bases. There are 14 residues in the CDR3. Trimming removed 6 bases at V and 6 bases at J, with 15 bases between. Germline CDR1 ENHRY, CDR2 SYGVKD. Written as DNA, the CDR3 is TGTGCCATCAGAGGAATGGGAGAAGGCAATGAGCAGTTCTTC. Amino acids: CAIRGMGEGNEQFF.

This clone showed up just a few times. V usage is TRBV11-3 and J usage is TRBJ2-1; TRBD1 matches at 7 bases. This CDR3 spans 15 amino acids. Germline-derived CDR1 and CDR2 are SGHNT and YENEEA. Losses at the gene ends were 2 bases for V and 5 bases for J; bases not matched to a gene: 6. CDR3: CASSLIGDRDNEQFF. The CDR3 region has the DNA TGTGCCAGCAGCTTAATAGGGGACAGAGACAATGAGCAGTTCTTC.

This sequence joins TRBV6-5 and TRBJ1-2; TRBD1 might be the D (5 bases). With 5 bases removed from V and 8 bases from J, the gap between germline ends came to 18 bases. The CDR3 is 14 amino acids. Per the germline V gene, CDR1 is MNHEY and CDR2 is SVGAGI. The CDR3 sequence: CASSQQHDRDGYTF. In nucleotides, the CDR3 is TGTGCCAGCAGTCAACAACACGACAGAGACGGCTACACCTTC.

The V and J genes are TRBV5-1 and TRBJ2-5; 7 bases agree with TRBD1. CDR1 and CDR2 (germline): SGHRS, YFSETQ. The CDR3 consists of 14 residues. The ends lost 4 bases at V and 1 base at J; junction bases unmatched: 4. This chain's CDR3 is CASSKGQLQETQYF. In nucleotides, the CDR3 is TGCGCCAGCAGCAAGGGACAGCTCCAAGAGACCCAGTACTTC.

The J gene is TRBJ2-1, the V gene TRBV19; 10 bases fit TRBD2. The CDR3 covers 17 residues. With 4 bases clipped from V and 7 bases from J, the junction kept 13 bases outside the gene matches. CDR1 is LNHDA and CDR2 is SQIVND in the germline V gene (reference sequence). The CDR3 is CASSKGLARGGKNEQFF. The CDR3 nucleotides read TGTGCCAGTAGTAAGGGACTAGCGAGGGGGGGGAAAAATGAGCAGTTCTTC.

The chain uses TRBV6-2 or TRBV6-3 and TRBJ2-7; no clear D. V shed 2 bases and J shed 2 bases, with 13 bases lying between them. Germline assignment: CDR1 MNHEY and CDR2 SVGEGT. The CDR3 has 15 amino acids. CDR3 DNA sequence: TGTGCCAGCAGTTACGCCTTGGGCAGAACCTACGAGCAGTACTTC. Protein: CASSYALGRTYEQYF.

V usage is TRBV12-5 and J usage is TRBJ2-5; weak D call: TRBD1 (7 bases). Germline V gene lookup returns CDR1 LGHNT and CDR2 FRNRAP. This CDR3 contains 14 residues. V lost 9 bases to trimming and J lost 1 base, with 15 bases between them. CDR3 region: CASLGQGGQETQYF. CDR3 sequence (DNA): TGTGCTAGCCTCGGCCAGGGGGGCCAAGAGACCCAGTACTTC.

V usage is TRBV10-3 and J usage is TRBJ2-2; 7 nucleotides match TRBD1. With V trimmed by 4 bases and J by 6 bases, 5 bases remained unmatched. Germline CDR1 reads ENHRY; CDR2 reads SYGVKD. The CDR3 is made up of 14 amino acids. CDR3 DNA: TGTGCCATCAGTGGACGACAGGGAGCCGGGGAGCTGTTTTTT. Translation: CAISGRQGAGELFF.

This clone came up once. Relative to the germline gene, one junction end is altered; a read error may explain this. V gene TRBV5-8 combines with J gene TRBJ2-5; 9 nucleotides align to TRBD2. The CDR3 contains 13 residues. Germline V gene lookup returns CDR1 SGHTS and CDR2 YDEGEE. Here the CDR3 reads CASSLVGGASGNF. The CDR3 nucleotides are TGTGCCAGCAGCTTGGTGGGAGGGGCTAGCGGGAACTTC. Looking up the rest from reference TRBV5-8 and TRBJ2-5 gives the full variable domain: EAGVTQSPTHLIKTRGQQATLRCSPISGHTSVYWYQQALGLGLQFLLWYDEGEERNRGNFPPRFSGRQFPNYSSELNVNALELEDSALYLCASSLVGGASGNFGPGTRLLVL.

The V gene is TRBV5-1, the J gene TRBJ2-7; D unresolved. The germline V gene encodes CDR1 SGHRS and CDR2 YFSETQ. The V gene lost 6 bases and the J gene lost 7 bases, with 20 bases spanning the gap. This CDR3 is 14 amino acids long. CDR3 DNA sequence: TGCGCCAGCACTCCATCATGGGTGTCGGGTGAGCAGTACTTC. Protein sequence: CASTPSWVSGEQYF.

The chain has TRBV7-3 and TRBJ1-5; D call uncertain. CDR1 and CDR2 from the germline V gene are SGHTA and FQGTGA. V lost 5 bases, J lost 6 bases, and 11 bases lay in between. The CDR3 contains 13 residues. The CDR3 DNA follows: TGTGCCAGCAGCCCAAGCCCCGGTCAGCCCCAGCATTTT. This codes for CASSPSPGQPQHF.

V gene TRBV18 combines with J gene TRBJ1-2; TRBD1 agrees at 7 bases. J lost 6 bases, V lost 6 bases, and 7 bases had no gene match. CDR3 length equals 13 residues. Per germline, CDR1 KGHSH and CDR2 LQKENI. The CDR3: CASSPGTEDGYTF. Written as DNA, the CDR3 is TGTGCCAGCTCCCCTGGGACAGAAGATGGCTACACCTTC.

This clone was seen a single time. V and J are TRBV7-2 and TRBJ2-3, with 10 bases matching TRBD2. Germline V gene lookup returns CDR1 SGHTA and CDR2 FQGNSA. J lost 3 bases, V lost 5 bases, and 5 bases had no gene match. CDR3 length: 15 amino acids. The CDR3 DNA is TGTGCCAGCAGCCCTCGACTAGCGGGTACAGATACGCAGTATTTT. The encoded protein is CASSPRLAGTDTQYF.

The chain combines TRBV20-1 with TRBJ1-1; D is undetermined. Germline loops: CDR1 DFQATT, CDR2 SNEGSKA (reference sequence). CDR3 size: 11 residues. The CDR3 region has the DNA TGCAGGCTCGTCGAGGGCACTGAAGCTTTCTTT. Its translation: CRLVEGTEAFF.

The chain recombines TRBV6-5 with TRBJ1-1, with 8 bases matching TRBD1. Germline lookup yields CDR1 MNHEY and CDR2 SVGAGI. The CDR3 has 16 residues. The V and J ends lost 0 bases and 3 bases, in that order; junction bases with no gene match: 6. DNA for the CDR3: TGTGCCAGCAGTTACTCGAGGACAGGGAGGGACACTGAAGCTTTCTTT. Its protein is CASSYSRTGRDTEAFF.

The genes are TRBV30 and TRBJ1-1, with D possibly TRBD1 on 5 matching bases. The CDR3 has 11 residues. Germline V gene lookup returns CDR1 GTSNPN and CDR2 SVGIG (reference sequence). Trimming cost V 8 bases and J 5 bases, with 12 bases left between them. The CDR3 DNA sequence: TGTGCCGGGGGGTGGAGGACTGAAGCTTTCTTT. Its translation is CAGGWRTEAFF.